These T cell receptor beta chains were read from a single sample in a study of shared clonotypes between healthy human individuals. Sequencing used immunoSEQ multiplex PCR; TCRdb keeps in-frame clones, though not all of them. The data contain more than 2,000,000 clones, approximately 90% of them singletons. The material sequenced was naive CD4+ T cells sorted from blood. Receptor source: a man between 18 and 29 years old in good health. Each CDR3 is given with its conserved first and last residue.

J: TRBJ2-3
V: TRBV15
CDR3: CATSRGVVAGGPDTQYF

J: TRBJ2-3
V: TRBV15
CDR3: CATSRDLTSGRFADTQYF

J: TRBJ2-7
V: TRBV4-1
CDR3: CASSQGIAVSSYEQYF

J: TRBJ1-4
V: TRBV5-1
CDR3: CASSLAGGLGNEKLFF

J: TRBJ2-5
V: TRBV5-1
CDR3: CASSLEGERAKTQYF

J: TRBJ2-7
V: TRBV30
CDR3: CAWSRGTVSYEQYF

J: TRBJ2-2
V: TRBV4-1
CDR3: CASSQGDRVYTGELFF

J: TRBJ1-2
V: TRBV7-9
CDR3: CASSFSGTDRYGYTF

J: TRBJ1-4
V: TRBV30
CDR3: CAWAPDTRSNEKLFF

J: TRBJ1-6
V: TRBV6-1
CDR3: CASSIKGVSNSPLHF

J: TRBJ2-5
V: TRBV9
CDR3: CASSADRGSGETQYF

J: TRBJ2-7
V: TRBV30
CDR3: CVWTGDRGYEQYF

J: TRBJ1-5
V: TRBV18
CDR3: CASSPPRDRGLNQPQHF

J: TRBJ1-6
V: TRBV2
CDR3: CASSPTGNYNSPLHF

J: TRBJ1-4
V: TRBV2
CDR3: CASTGMRAEKLFF

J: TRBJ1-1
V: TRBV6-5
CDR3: CASKRQRNTEAFF

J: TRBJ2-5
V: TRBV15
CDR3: CATSRGGGNQETQYF

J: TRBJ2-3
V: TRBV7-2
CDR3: CASSLRVPDTQYF

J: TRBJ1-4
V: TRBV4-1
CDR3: CASSGTLSEKLFF

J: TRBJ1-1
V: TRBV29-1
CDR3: CSVDPQMNTEAFF

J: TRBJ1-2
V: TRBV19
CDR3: CASSMEGNYGYTF

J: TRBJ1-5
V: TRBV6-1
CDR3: CASSRENSNQPQHF

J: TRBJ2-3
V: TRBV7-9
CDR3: CASGDSVFDTQYF

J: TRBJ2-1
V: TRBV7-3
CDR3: CASSPGLALGRLNEQFF

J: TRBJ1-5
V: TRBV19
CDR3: CASSTLDQPQHF

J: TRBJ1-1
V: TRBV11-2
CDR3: CASSTTGAVTEAFF

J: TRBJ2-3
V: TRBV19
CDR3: CASRREPTDTQYF

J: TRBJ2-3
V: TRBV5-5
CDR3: CASSLQIPGLGSGDTQYF

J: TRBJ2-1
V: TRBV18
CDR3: CASSTDYWFDNEQFF

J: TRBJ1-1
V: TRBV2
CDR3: CASRWGARTEAFF

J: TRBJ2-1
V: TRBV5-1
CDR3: CASSFPGGTGDNEQFF

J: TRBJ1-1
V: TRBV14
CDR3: CASSQQTGDTEAFF

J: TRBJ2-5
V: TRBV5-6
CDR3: CASSSSGVRLTETQYF

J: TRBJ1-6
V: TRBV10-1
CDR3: CAVPRTACYNSPLHF

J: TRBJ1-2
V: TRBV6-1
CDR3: CASSPVPVQDYGYTF

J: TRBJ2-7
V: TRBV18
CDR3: CASSPGTSSYEQYF

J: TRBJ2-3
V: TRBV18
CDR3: CASSPGVGGTDTQYF

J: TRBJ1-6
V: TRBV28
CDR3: CASSPATAISPLHF

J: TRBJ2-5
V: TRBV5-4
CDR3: CASSFFAVLDETQYF

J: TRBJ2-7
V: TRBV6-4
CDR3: CASSDSPGSYEQYF

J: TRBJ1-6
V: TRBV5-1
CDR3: CASSLTRSGPKGDNSPLHF

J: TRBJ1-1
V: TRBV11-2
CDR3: CASSLGRYYTEAFF

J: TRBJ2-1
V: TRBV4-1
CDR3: CASSQGTSGGVNEQFF

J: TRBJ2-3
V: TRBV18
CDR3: CASSPIWRDHSTDTQYF

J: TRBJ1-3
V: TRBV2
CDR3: CASNTGSGNTIYF

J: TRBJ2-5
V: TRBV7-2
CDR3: CASSLAKGPQETQYF

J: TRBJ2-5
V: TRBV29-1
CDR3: CSVDSYPSQETQYF

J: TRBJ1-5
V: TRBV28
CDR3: CASSLPNQPQHF

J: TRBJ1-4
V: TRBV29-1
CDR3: CSSWVPGEKLFF

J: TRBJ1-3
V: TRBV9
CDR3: CASSQQGSAGNTIYF

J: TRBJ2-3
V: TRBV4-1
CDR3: CASSQTVAGKFTDTQYF

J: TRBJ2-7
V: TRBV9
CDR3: CASSESVGEAYEQYF

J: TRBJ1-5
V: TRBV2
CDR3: CASSRAVNSNQPQHF